This T cell receptor (beta chain) was sequenced for a study of a mutant IDH1 vaccine in newly diagnosed glioma. Study details: Vaccination started 4-6 weeks after radiotherapy alone, or with temozolomide cycles. Treatment recipients were approximately 62% male and around 40% female, and their mean age was about 39 years. Study-wide points: Researchers report vaccine-induced immune responses in about 93% of patients.

This clone has more than one count but fewer than ten. Antigen specificity is unknown. The repertoire was sequenced with immunoSEQ multiplex PCR; TCRdb's copy has only in-frame clones and lacks some. The profile shows some 48,000 clones, 65% to 85% of them singletons. CDR1 and CDR2 (germline): SNHLY, FYNNEI. V dropped 4 bases and J dropped 10 bases, with 8 bases sitting between them. CDR3 length: 12 residues. Sample time point: week 35, safety follow-up. It was 300 ug of mutant IDH1 20-mer peptide that made up each vaccine dose, given with topical imiquimod. The chain joins TRBV2 to TRBJ1-6; D gene ambiguous. This clonotype was obtained from a middle-aged man with glioma. The sample consisted of PBMCs, taken from a glioma patient whose treatment included an IDH1 peptide vaccine. The CDR3 DNA is TGTGCCAGCAGTGCAGAAACATCACCCCTCCACTTT. Translation gives CASSAETSPLHF.